The 9 T cell receptor beta chains below all came from one sample that was sequenced in a study of T cells expressing NK-cell markers. TCRdb re-called the 5' RACE reads and shows each CDR3 protein once, DNA omitted. The listing contains roughly 390,000 distinct CDR3 sequences. Sample: blood T cells: a sorted CD56 or NKG2C T cell subset, CD4+ or CD8+ T cells, or bulk PBMC T cells (not recorded which). The source is a man aged 18 to 69 in good health.

This chain uses TRBV12-3 or TRBV12-4 with TRBJ1-6. This CDR3 comprises 13 residues. The CDR3 sequence is CASILGGRPPLHF.

This chain connects TRBV7-8 to TRBJ2-3; with no DNA, the TCRdb D assignment of TRBD2 cannot be verified. The CDR3 length is 16 residues. In germline, CDR1 is SGHVS, CDR2 FQNEAQ. The CDR3: CASSPYGLADTDTQYF.

This sequence joins TRBV6-5 and TRBJ1-2; TCRdb picks TRBD1, but there is no DNA to check that call. This CDR3 is 19 amino acids long. Per germline, CDR1 MNHEY and CDR2 SVGAGI. The CDR3 reads CASSSLLRTAETRNYGYTF.

The chain links TRBV7-2 to TRBJ1-3; TCRdb selects TRBD1, and the lack of DNA leaves this call unchecked. The germline gives CDR1 SGHTA, CDR2 FQGNSA. This CDR3 spans 16 amino acids. CDR3 amino acids: CASSSGTGVSGNTIYF.

The rearrangement uses TRBV3-1 and TRBJ2-3; TCRdb picks TRBD1, but there is no DNA to check that call. The germline V gene encodes CDR1 LGHDT and CDR2 YNNKEL (reference sequence). The CDR3 covers 16 residues. This chain's CDR3 is CASSHIPGQRSDTQYF.

The genes are TRBV5-8 and TRBJ1-1. Germline CDR1 is SGHTS and CDR2 is YDEGEE. The CDR3 runs to 15 residues. The CDR3 sequence: CASSPVRGRDTEAFF.

J is TRBJ2-7 and V is TRBV2. Germline lookup yields CDR1 SNHLY and CDR2 FYNNEI. The CDR3 consists of 14 residues. The CDR3 loop is CASRVSGATYEQYF.

The J gene is TRBJ2-1, the V gene TRBV12-3 or TRBV12-4; TCRdb reports TRBD2, a call that lacks DNA to check it against. This CDR3 contains 13 residues. CDR3 in amino acids: CASSTLPRHEQFF.

The chain combines TRBV5-1 with TRBJ1-3; TCRdb gives TRBD1 as the D gene, but with no DNA this cannot be confirmed. CDR1 and CDR2 (germline): SGHRS, YFSETQ. CDR3 size: 18 residues. The CDR3 protein is CASSLQGAILAAGNTIYF.